The source of this TCR beta chain is a study of CD8+CD57+ T cells in acquired aplastic anemia. Study details: Sorted cells (CD4+ and CD8+) yielded DNA amounts that averaged roughly 3.5 ug. Overall study results and limits: Roughly 27 sequences, all CD8+ CDR3, were shared between patients and controls.

Only patients with CD8+CD57+ cell expansion on flow cytometry were chosen for sequencing. The cohort consisted entirely of patients having severe acquired aplastic anemia. Genomic DNA was employed as the template in profiling TCR beta VDJ and CDR3. Using its own MiXCR run on the reads, TCRdb lists one record per CDR3 protein. The table has about 160,000 distinct CDR3 sequences, more than 45% seen once. CDR3 length: 15 residues. Trimming cost V 0 bases and J 8 bases, with 14 bases left between them. The germline CDR1 and CDR2 sequences are ENHRY and SYGVKD. This clonotype was counted between two and nine times. Its antigen is still unknown.

Sequenced material: sorted CD4+, CD8+, or CD8+CD57+ T cells (not recorded which) from PBMCs. The sequence came from a human donor with aplastic anemia. The V gene is TRBV10-3, the J gene TRBJ1-5, with a possible D match to TRBD1 (5 bases). CDR3 nucleotide sequence: TGTGCCATCAGTGAGTCACTAACAGGCCCTAAGCCCCAGCATTTT. Encoded protein: CAISESLTGPKPQHF.